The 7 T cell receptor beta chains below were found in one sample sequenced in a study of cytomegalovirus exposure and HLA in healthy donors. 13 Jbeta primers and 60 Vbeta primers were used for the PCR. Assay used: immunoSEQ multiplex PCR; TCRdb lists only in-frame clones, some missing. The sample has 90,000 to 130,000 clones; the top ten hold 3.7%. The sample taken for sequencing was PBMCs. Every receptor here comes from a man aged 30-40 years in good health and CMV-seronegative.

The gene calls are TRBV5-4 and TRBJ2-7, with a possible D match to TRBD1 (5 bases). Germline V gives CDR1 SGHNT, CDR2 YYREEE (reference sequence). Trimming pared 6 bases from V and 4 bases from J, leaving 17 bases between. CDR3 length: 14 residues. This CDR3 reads CASTAQGEGYEQYF. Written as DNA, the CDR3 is TGTGCCAGCACGGCCCAGGGCGAAGGGTACGAGCAGTACTTC.

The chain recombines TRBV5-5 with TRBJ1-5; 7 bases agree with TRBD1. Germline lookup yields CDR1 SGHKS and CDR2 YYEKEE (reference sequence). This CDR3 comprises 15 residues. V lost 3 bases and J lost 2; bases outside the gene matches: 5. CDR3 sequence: CASSWDSFGNQPQHF. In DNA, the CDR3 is TGTGCCAGCAGCTGGGACAGTTTTGGCAATCAGCCCCAGCATTTT.

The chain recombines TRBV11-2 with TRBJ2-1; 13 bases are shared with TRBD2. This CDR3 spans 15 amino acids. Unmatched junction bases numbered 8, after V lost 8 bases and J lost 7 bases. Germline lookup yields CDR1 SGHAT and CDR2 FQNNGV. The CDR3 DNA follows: TGTGCCAGCGCCCCGCGACTAGCGGGGGGTAATGAGCAGTTCTTC. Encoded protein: CASAPRLAGGNEQFF.

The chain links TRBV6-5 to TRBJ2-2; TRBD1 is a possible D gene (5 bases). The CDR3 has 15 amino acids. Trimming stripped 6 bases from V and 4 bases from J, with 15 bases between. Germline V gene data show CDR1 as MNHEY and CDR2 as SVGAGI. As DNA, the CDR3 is TGTGCCAGCAGCTCCACAGGTTTTCGCACCGGGGAGCTGTTTTTT. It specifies CASSSTGFRTGELFF.

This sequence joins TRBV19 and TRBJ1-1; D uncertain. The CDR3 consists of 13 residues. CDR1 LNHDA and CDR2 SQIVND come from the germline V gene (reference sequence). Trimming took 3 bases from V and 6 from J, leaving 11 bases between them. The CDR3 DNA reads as TGTGCCAGTAGTATGTGGTTGGGCGCTGAAGCTTTCTTT. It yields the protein CASSMWLGAEAFF.

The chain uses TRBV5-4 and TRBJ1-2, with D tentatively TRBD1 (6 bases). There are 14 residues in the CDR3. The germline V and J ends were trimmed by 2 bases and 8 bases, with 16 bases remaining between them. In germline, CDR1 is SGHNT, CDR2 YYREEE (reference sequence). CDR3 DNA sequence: TGTGCCAGCAGCTTCGCAGGGGAAATACCGGGCTACACCTTC. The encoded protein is CASSFAGEIPGYTF.

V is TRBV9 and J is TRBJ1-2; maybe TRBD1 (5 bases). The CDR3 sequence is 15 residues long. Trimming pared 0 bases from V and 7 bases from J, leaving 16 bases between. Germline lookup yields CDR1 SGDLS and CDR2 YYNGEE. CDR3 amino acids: CASSVAVGTGGGYTF. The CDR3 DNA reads TGTGCCAGCAGCGTAGCGGTGGGGACCGGGGGTGGCTACACCTTC.